This record concerns one T cell receptor beta chain sequence. The antigen is unknown. These data originate in a study of beta chain features in type 1 diabetes. Notes on the study in general: Within each of all four CD4+ subsets, Type 1 diabetes patients had TCRB CDR3s that were moderately but significantly shorter. Small HLA sub-analyses could not settle whether HLA shapes TCRB rearrangement. Amplification by PCR could prefer shorter templates, with the same effect in patients and controls.

CD45RO/CCR7/CD25/CD127/CD95/CD27 staining was used to isolate CD4+ naive, central memory, regulatory and stem cell-like memory cells by sorting. Of the isolated RNA, all was reverse transcribed, and so the sequenced material was expressed TCRB transcripts. The average read count of naive, central memory and regulatory T cell samples was several million. The protocol was immunoSEQ multiplex PCR, while the TCRdb copy is restricted to in-frame clones and leaves out a portion. The table lists around 160,000 clones, roughly 8% of them singletons, with 0.54% in the top ten. The material sequenced was central memory CD4+ T cells from blood. This clonotype was sampled from a woman aged 18-29 years with type 1 diabetes.

The CDR3 region is CASSLVTGGTMNTEAFF. In nucleotides, the CDR3 is TGCGCCAGCAGCCTTGTGACAGGGGGCACAATGAACACTGAAGCTTTCTTT. The rearrangement links TRBV5-1 to TRBJ1-1; 10 bases map to TRBD1. Germline trimming cut 4 bases from V and 0 bases from J; bases unmatched to any gene: 9. CDR1 is SGHRS, CDR2 YFSETQ, per germline. The CDR3 sequence is 17 residues long.